The sample holds a few counts of the clone carrying this TCR beta chain. The data stem from a study of T cell changes during pregnancy in multiple sclerosis. Trimming removed 5 bases from V and 2 bases from J, with 17 bases in between. CDR1 and CDR2 (germline): MNHNY, SVGAGI (reference sequence). This CDR3 has 16 residues. The data were produced by immunoSEQ multiplex PCR, yet TCRdb's version contains in-frame clones alone and is incomplete. The table shows about 87,000 clones, with about 93% occurring only once. The sample consisted of peripheral blood, taken in the third trimester of pregnancy. The rearrangement links TRBV6-6 to TRBJ2-3; TRBD1 might be the D (6 bases). This clonotype was obtained from a female donor in good health, enrolled as a control in a pregnancy study. In nucleotides, the CDR3 is TGTGCCAGCAGTCTCGGACAGCCGATACTCACAGATACGCAGTATTTT. This gives the protein CASSLGQPILTDTQYF.